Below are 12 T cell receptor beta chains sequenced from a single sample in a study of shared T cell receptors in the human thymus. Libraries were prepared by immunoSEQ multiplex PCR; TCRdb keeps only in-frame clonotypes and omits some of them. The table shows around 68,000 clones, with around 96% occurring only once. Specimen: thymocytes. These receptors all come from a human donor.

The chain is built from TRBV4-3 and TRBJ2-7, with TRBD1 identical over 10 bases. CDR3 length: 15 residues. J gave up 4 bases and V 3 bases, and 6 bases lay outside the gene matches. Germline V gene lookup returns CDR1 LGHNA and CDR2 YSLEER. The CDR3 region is CASSQTGQGPYEQYF. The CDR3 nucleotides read TGCGCCAGCAGCCAGACGGGACAGGGGCCTTACGAGCAGTACTTC.

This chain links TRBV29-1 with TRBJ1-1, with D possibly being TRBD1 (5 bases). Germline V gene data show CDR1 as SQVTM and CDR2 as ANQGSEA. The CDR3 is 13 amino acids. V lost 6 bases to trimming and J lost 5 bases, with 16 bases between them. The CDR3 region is CSVGPGGETEAFF. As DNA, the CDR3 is TGCAGCGTGGGGCCAGGCGGGGAGACTGAAGCTTTCTTT.

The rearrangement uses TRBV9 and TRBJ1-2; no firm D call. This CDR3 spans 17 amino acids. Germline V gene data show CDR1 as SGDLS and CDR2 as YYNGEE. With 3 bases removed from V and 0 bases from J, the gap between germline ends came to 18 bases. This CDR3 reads CASSALVLGPTNYGYTF. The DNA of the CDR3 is TGTGCCAGCAGCGCTTTAGTATTAGGGCCTACTAACTATGGCTACACCTTC.

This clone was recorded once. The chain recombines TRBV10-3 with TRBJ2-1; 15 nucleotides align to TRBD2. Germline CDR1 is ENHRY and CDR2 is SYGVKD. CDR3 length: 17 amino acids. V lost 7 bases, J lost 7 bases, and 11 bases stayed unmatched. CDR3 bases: TGTGCCATCACCCCCGGACTAGCGGGGGGGCCGAGGAATGAGCAGTTCTTC. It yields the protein CAITPGLAGGPRNEQFF.

CDR3 bases: TGTGCCAGTGGATTTTCTAGCGGGGGTGCCCAAGAGACCCAGTACTTC. Translated: CASGFSSGGAQETQYF. The rearrangement joins TRBV7-6 to TRBJ2-5; TRBD2 agrees at 10 bases. This CDR3 spans 16 amino acids. Germline lookup yields CDR1 SGHVS and CDR2 FNYEAQ. V dropped 9 bases and J dropped 1; count of bases not matched to a gene: 11.

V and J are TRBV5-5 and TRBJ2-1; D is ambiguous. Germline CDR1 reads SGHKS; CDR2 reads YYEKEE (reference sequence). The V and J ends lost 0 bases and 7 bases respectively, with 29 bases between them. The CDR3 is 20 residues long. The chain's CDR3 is CASSLEGSRRYFMLYNEQFF. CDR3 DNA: TGTGCCAGCAGCTTGGAGGGTAGTCGTAGATATTTTATGTTGTATAATGAGCAGTTCTTC.

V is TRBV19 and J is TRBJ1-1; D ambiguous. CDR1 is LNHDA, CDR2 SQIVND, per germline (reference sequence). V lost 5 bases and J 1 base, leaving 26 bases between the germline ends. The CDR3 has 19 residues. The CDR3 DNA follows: TGTGCCAGTAGTTCATCGACAACCTCTCAATACCTGGGGAACACTGAAGCTTTCTTT. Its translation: CASSSSTTSQYLGNTEAFF. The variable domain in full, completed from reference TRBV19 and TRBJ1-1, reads DGGITQSPKYLFRKEGQNVTLSCEQNLNHDAMYWYRQDPGQGLRLIYYSQIVNDFQKGDIAEGYSVSREKKESFPLTVTSAQKNPTAFYLCASSSSTTSQYLGNTEAFFGQGTRLTVV.

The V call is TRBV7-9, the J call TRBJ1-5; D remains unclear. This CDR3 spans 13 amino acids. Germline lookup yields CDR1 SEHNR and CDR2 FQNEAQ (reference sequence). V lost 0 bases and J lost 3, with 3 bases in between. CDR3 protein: CASSLASNQPQHF. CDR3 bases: TGTGCCAGCAGCTTAGCTTCCAATCAGCCCCAGCATTTT. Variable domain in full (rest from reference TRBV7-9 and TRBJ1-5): DTGVSQNPRHKITKRGQNVTFRCDPISEHNRLYWYRQTLGQGPEFLTYFQNEAQLEKSRLLSDRFSAERPKGSFSTLEIQRTEQGDSAMYLCASSLASNQPQHFGDGTRLSIL.

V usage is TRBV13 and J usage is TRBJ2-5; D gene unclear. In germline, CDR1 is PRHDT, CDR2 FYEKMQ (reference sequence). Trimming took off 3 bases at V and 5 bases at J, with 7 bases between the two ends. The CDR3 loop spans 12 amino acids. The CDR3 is CASSFFSETQYF. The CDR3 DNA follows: TGTGCCAGCAGCTTTTTCTCGGAGACCCAGTACTTC.

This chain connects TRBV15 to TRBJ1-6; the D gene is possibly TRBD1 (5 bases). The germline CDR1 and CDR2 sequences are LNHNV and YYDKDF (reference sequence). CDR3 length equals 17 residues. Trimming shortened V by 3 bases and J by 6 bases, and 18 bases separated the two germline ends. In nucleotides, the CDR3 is TGTGCCACCAGCAGGAACCTACTGACGGGACGTAATTCACCCCTCCACTTT. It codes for CATSRNLLTGRNSPLHF. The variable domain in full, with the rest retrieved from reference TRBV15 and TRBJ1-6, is DAMVIQNPRYQVTQFGKPVTLSCSQTLNHNVMYWYQQKSSQAPKLLFHYYDKDFNNEADTPDNFQSRRPNTSFCFLDIRSPGLGDTAMYLCATSRNLLTGRNSPLHFGNGTRLTVT.

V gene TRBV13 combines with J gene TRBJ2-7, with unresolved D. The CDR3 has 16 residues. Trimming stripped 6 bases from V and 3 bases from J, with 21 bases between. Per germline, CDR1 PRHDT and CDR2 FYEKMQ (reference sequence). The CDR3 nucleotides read TGTGCCAGCAGTTCCTTGGATCTGGACGGATTCTACGAGCAGTACTTC. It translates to CASSSLDLDGFYEQYF.

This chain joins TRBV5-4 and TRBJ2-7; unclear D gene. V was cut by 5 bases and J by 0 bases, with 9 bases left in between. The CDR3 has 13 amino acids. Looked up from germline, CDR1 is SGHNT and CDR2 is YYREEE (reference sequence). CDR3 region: CASRPHISYEQYF. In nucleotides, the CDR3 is TGTGCCAGCAGGCCCCACATCTCCTACGAGCAGTACTTC.